The rows below give T cell receptor beta chains drawn from one sample of a study of T cell responses to AZD1222 COVID-19 vaccine. Measured with immunoSEQ multiplex PCR; TCRdb has only the in-frame clones, and not every one. The sample lists tens of thousands of clones, more than 75% occurring once. The sample was peripheral blood, taken on day 0 of AZD1222 vaccination. These receptors originate from an adult in good health. Both conserved end residues are part of each CDR3. D genes are given only for firm matches. The listing skips clone size in some rows; elsewhere it reads once, few, many or a size class.

>TRBV5-8|few|TRBJ2-4|TRBD1
CASSPTGSGIQYF
TGTGCCAGCAGCCCGACAGGGAGCGGCATTCAGTACTTC
>TRBV5-1|NA|TRBJ2-5|TRBD2
CASSLEGLDPETQYF
TGCGCCAGCAGCTTGGAGGGACTAGACCCAGAGACCCAGTACTTC
>TRBV4-1|NA|TRBJ1-4|TRBD1
CASSHYRGGEKLFF
TGCGCCAGCAGCCACTACAGGGGCGGGGAAAAACTGTTTTTT
>TRBV5-4|NA|TRBJ2-1|TRBD2
CASSPFGTNREQFF
TGTGCCAGCAGCCCATTTGGGACTAATCGAGAGCAGTTCTTC
>TRBV28|NA|TRBJ2-1|TRBD1
CASSFSGQGSYNEQFF
TGTGCCAGCAGTTTCTCGGGACAGGGGTCCTACAATGAGCAGTTCTTC
>TRBV6-5|NA|TRBJ2-3|NA
CASRTLGGGDTQYF
TGTGCCAGCAGGACGCTGGGGGGCGGAGATACGCAGTATTTT
>TRBV5-1|NA|TRBJ1-2|TRBD1
CASSFEGQANYGYTF
TGCGCCAGCAGCTTCGAGGGACAGGCTAACTATGGCTACACCTTC
>TRBV7-2|NA|TRBJ1-5|NA
CASSLDWGGGRPQHF
TGTGCCAGCAGCTTAGACTGGGGCGGGGGTCGGCCCCAGCATTTT
>TRBV7-2|NA|TRBJ2-3|NA
CASSYRLASDTQYF
TGTGCCAGCAGCTACCGTCTAGCGTCAGATACGCAGTATTTT
>TRBV11-2|NA|TRBJ2-1|NA
CASSLAGGPLPFF
TGTGCCAGCAGCTTAGCCGGGGGGCCCTTACCGTTCTTC
>TRBV27|NA|TRBJ2-1|TRBD2
CASSPRTSSLIREQFF
TGTGCCAGCAGCCCCCGGACTAGCTCCCTGATCCGTGAGCAGTTCTTC
>TRBV19|NA|TRBJ1-5|NA
CASSSITGPAQPQHF
TGTGCCAGTAGCTCGATAACAGGGCCCGCTCAGCCCCAGCATTTT
>TRBV6-6|NA|TRBJ1-2|NA
CASSYFAQGYGYTF
TGTGCCAGCAGTTACTTCGCGCAGGGTTATGGCTACACCTTC
>TRBV4-1|NA|TRBJ2-1|TRBD2
CARSRLSGAYNEQFF
TGCGCCCGCAGCCGACTTAGCGGGGCCTACAATGAGCAGTTCTTC
>TRBV7-2|NA|TRBJ2-1|TRBD2
CASSLGLAGRSYNEQFF
TGTGCCAGCAGCTTAGGGCTAGCGGGAAGATCCTACAATGAGCAGTTCTTC
>TRBV19|few|TRBJ1-4|NA
CASSSQSTTNEKLFF
TGTGCCAGTAGTAGCCAGAGTACAACTAATGAAAAACTGTTTTTT
>TRBV19|NA|TRBJ1-2|TRBD1
CASRSGQGGGYTF
TGTGCCAGTAGGTCGGGACAGGGAGGTGGCTACACCTTC
>TRBV2|NA|TRBJ2-7|TRBD1
CASKNRWTGGPDEQYF
TGTGCCAGCAAAAACCGATGGACAGGGGGCCCCGACGAGCAGTACTTC
>TRBV30|NA|TRBJ1-4|TRBD1
CALGQPNEKLFF
TGTGCCTTGGGACAGCCTAATGAAAAACTGTTTTTT
>TRBV19|NA|TRBJ1-2|NA
CASSELTGYGYTF
TGTGCCAGTAGTGAACTCACAGGGTATGGCTACACCTTC
>TRBV28|NA|TRBJ2-2|NA
CASSPGLRFLGAGELFF
TGTGCCAGCAGTCCAGGCCTTCGGTTTTTGGGGGCTGGGGAGCTGTTTTTT
>TRBV27|NA|TRBJ1-3|TRBD1
CASSIGTGEGNTIYF
TGTGCCAGCAGTATCGGGACAGGGGAAGGAAACACCATATATTTT
>TRBV28|once|TRBJ1-1|NA
CASRKQGGAVNTEAFF
TGTGCCAGCAGGAAACAGGGTGGGGCGGTAAACACTGAAGCTTTCTTT
>TRBV5-1|NA|TRBJ1-1|NA
CASSSDNMNTEAFF
TGCGCCAGCAGCTCGGACAACATGAACACTGAAGCTTTCTTT
>TRBV7-9|NA|TRBJ1-6|NA
CASSLATVNSPLHF
TGTGCCAGCAGCTTGGCTACTGTTAATTCACCCCTCCACTTT
>TRBV5-8|once|TRBJ1-1|NA
CASSLGVVNTEAFF
TGTGCCAGCAGCTTGGGTGTAGTTAACACTGAAGCTTTCTTT
>TRBV19|NA|TRBJ1-6|NA
CASSPPRDEPLHF
TGTGCCAGTAGCCCACCCCGGGACGAACCCCTCCACTTT
>TRBV25-1|NA|TRBJ2-5|TRBD2
CASSEASGAQETQYF
TGTGCCAGCAGTGAGGCTAGCGGGGCACAAGAGACCCAGTACTTC
>TRBV14|NA|TRBJ1-1|NA
CASSGNRDTEAFF
TGTGCCAGCAGCGGAAACAGGGACACTGAAGCTTTCTTT
>TRBV28|NA|TRBJ1-5|TRBD1
CASSLQGANQPQHF
TGTGCCAGCAGTTTGCAGGGGGCTAATCAGCCCCAGCATTTT
>TRBV5-4|NA|TRBJ1-6|TRBD1
CASSFGLTGNSPLHF
TGTGCCAGCAGCTTCGGTTTGACAGGGAATTCACCCCTCCACTTT
>TRBV4-1|NA|TRBJ1-3|TRBD1
CASSPGQGRSSGNTIYF
TGCGCCAGCAGCCCCGGACAGGGCCGGAGCTCTGGAAACACCATATATTTT
>TRBV6-1|NA|TRBJ1-2|TRBD1
CASSEGTGSYTF
TGTGCCAGCAGTGAAGGGACAGGGAGCTACACCTTC
>TRBV7-9|NA|TRBJ2-7|TRBD2
CASSLGAGEFHEQYF
TGTGCCAGCAGCTTAGGGGCGGGGGAGTTCCATGAGCAGTACTTC
>TRBV7-9|once|TRBJ1-1|NA
CASSLGGATEAFF
TGTGCCAGCAGCCTGGGGGGCGCCACTGAAGCTTTCTTT
>TRBV5-6|NA|TRBJ2-5|TRBD1
CASSTGTGMKETQYF
TGTGCCAGCAGCACCGGGACAGGGATGAAAGAGACCCAGTACTTC
>TRBV15|NA|TRBJ2-7|NA
CATSRDRRGSSYEQYF
TGTGCCACCAGCAGAGATCGAAGGGGAAGCTCCTACGAGCAGTACTTC
>TRBV3-1/TRBV3-2|NA|TRBJ1-2|NA
CASSQEGIYGYTF
TGTGCCAGCAGCCAAGAGGGGATCTATGGCTACACCTTC
>TRBV19|few|TRBJ2-2|TRBD2
CASTMTSGKRNTGELFF
TGTGCCAGTACCATGACTAGCGGGAAGAGGAACACCGGGGAGCTGTTTTTT